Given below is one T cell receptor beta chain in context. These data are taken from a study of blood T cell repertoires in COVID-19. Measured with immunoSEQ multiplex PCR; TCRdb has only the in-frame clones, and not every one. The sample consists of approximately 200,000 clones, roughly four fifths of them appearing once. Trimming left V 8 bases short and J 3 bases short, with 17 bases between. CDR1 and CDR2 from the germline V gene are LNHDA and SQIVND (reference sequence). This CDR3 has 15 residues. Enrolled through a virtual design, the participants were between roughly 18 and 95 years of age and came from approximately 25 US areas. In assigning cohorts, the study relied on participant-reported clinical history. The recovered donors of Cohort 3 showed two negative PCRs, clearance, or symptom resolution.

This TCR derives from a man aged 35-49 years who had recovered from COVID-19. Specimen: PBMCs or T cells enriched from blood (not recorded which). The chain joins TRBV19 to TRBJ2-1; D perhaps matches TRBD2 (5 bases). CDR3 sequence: CASSPAGAGYNEQFF. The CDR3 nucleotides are TGTGCCAGTTCCCCCGCGGGCGCGGGCTACAATGAGCAGTTCTTC.